This T cell receptor beta chain was sequenced for a study of T-cell reconstitution after alpha-beta-depleted transplantation in children. This CDR3 has 13 residues. The germline V gene encodes CDR1 SGHAT and CDR2 FQNNGV. V gave up 8 bases and J gave up 1 base, with 11 bases separating them. The library targeted TCRbeta and was prepared with unique molecular identifiers. TCRdb processed the PCR reads anew with MiXCR; each CDR3 protein has one entry. This sample yields roughly 120,000 distinct CDR3 sequences, of which 10% are seen a single time; less than 40% belongs to the top ten. The rearrangement joins TRBV11-2 to TRBJ1-1; D remains ambiguous. The input for sequencing was PBMCs, taken before TCRalphabeta/CD19-depleted stem cell transplant. The source of this sequence is a boy younger than 10 with acute lymphoblastic leukemia, due to receive a stem cell transplant. CDR3 protein: CASSPLWNTEAFF. As DNA, the CDR3 is TGTGCCAGCTCCCCCCTATGGAACACTGAAGCTTTCTTT.